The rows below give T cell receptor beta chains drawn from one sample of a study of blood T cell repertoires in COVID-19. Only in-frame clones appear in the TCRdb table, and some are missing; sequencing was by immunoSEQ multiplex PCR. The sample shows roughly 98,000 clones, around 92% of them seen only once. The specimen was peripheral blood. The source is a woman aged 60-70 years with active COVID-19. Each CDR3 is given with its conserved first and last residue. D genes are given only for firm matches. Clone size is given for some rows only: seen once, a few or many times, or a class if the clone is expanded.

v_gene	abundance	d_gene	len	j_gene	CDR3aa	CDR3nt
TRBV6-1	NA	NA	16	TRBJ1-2	CASSESRGSLGYGYTF	TGTGCCAGCAGTGAATCCCGGGGATCCTTAGGCTATGGCTACACCTTC
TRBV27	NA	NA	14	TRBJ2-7	CASSFWRGPYEQYF	TGTGCCAGCAGTTTCTGGCGGGGACCCTACGAGCAGTACTTC
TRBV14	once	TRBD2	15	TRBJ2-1	CASSPLAGGPGEQFF	TGTGCCAGCAGCCCACTAGCGGGAGGGCCGGGTGAGCAGTTCTTC
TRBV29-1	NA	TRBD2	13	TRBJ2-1	CSVKDGLAGEQFF	TGCAGCGTCAAAGATGGACTAGCGGGAGAGCAGTTCTTC
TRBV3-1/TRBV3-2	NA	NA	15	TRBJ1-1	CASSLRGGRNTEAFF	TGTGCCAGCAGCCTCCGGGGGGGCAGGAACACTGAAGCTTTCTTT
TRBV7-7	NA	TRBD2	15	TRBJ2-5	CASSPGGGKRETQYF	TGTGCCAGCAGCCCCGGGGGAGGGAAGCGTGAGACCCAGTACTTC
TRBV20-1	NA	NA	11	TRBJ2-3	CSATTSITQYF	TGCAGTGCAACGACTAGTATTACGCAGTATTTT
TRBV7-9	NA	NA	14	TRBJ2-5	CASSLWPNQETQYF	TGTGCCAGCAGCTTATGGCCAAACCAAGAGACCCAGTACTTC
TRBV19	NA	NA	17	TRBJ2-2	CASTFRQEGLIRTELFF	TGTGCCAGTACCTTCCGACAGGAAGGATTGATAAGGACGGAGCTGTTTTTT
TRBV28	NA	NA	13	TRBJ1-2	CASSKDRLAGYTF	TGTGCCAGCAGTAAAGACAGGCTAGCAGGCTACACCTTC
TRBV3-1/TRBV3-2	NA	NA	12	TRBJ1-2	CASSKQGYGYTF	TGTGCCAGCAGCAAGCAGGGTTATGGCTACACCTTC
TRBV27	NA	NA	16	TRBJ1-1	CASSLVGRGENTEAFF	TGTGCCAGCAGTTTAGTAGGGAGGGGGGAGAACACTGAAGCTTTCTTT
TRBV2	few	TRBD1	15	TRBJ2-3	CASKGARTVTDTQYF	TGTGCCAGCAAGGGGGCTCGAACGGTCACAGATACGCAGTATTTT
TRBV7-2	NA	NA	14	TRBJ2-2	CASSLATQGGELFF	TGTGCCAGCAGCTTAGCGACACAGGGAGGGGAGCTGTTTTTT
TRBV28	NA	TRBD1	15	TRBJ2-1	CASNEGRGLYNEQFF	TGTGCCAGCAACGAGGGCAGGGGGCTTTACAATGAGCAGTTCTTC
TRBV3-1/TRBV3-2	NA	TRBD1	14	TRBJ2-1	CASSSRDRINEQFF	TGTGCCAGCAGCTCCCGGGACAGAATTAATGAGCAGTTCTTC
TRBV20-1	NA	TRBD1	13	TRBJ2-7	CSASDRGVHEQYF	TGCAGTGCTAGTGACAGGGGAGTCCACGAGCAGTACTTC
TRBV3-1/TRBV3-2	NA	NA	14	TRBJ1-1	CASSQGEGGTEAFF	TGTGCCAGCAGCCAAGGGGAGGGGGGCACTGAAGCTTTCTTT
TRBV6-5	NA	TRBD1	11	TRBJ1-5	CATTGGQPQHF	TGTGCCACGACAGGGGGACAGCCCCAGCATTTT
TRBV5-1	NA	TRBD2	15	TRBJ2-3	CASSLSGGATDTQYF	TGCGCCAGCAGCCTTAGCGGGGGGGCAACAGATACGCAGTATTTT
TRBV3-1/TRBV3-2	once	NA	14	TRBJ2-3	CASSPGGRADTQYF	TGTGCCAGCAGCCCCGGAGGGCGGGCAGATACGCAGTATTTT
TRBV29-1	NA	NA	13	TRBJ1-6	CSVDGINNSPLHF	TGCAGCGTTGACGGGATTAATAATTCACCCCTCCACTTT
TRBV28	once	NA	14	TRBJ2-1	CASSPTRFGNEQFF	TGTGCCAGCAGTCCGACTAGGTTTGGCAATGAGCAGTTCTTC
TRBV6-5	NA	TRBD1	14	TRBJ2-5	CASRTGTGARTQYF	TGTGCCAGCAGAACCGGGACAGGGGCGAGGACCCAGTACTTC
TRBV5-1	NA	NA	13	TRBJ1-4	CASSFSQGEKLFF	TGCGCCAGCAGCTTTTCCCAGGGTGAAAAACTGTTTTTT
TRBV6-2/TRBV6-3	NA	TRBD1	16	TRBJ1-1	CASSQSAGQGRYGAFF	TGTGCCAGCAGTCAGTCGGCGGGACAGGGGAGATACGGAGCTTTCTTT
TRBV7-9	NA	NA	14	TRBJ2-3	CASSLEGSTDTQYF	TGTGCCAGCAGCTTGGAGGGATCCACAGATACGCAGTATTTT
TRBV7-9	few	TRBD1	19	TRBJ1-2	CASSTGKLGQGAANYGYTF	TGTGCCAGCAGCACAGGGAAATTGGGACAGGGGGCTGCAAACTATGGCTACACCTTC
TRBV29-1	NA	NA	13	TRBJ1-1	CSVANELVTEAFF	TGCAGCGTTGCAAATGAGTTGGTCACTGAAGCTTTCTTT
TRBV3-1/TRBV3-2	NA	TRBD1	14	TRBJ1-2	CASSQGQGNYGYTF	TGTGCCAGCAGCCAAGGACAGGGAAACTATGGCTACACCTTC
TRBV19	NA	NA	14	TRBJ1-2	CASSIVQSGYGYTF	TGTGCCAGTAGTATAGTCCAATCAGGGTATGGCTACACCTTC
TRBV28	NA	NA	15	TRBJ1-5	CASSFNRAGNQPQHF	TGTGCCAGCAGTTTCAACAGGGCGGGCAATCAGCCCCAGCATTTT
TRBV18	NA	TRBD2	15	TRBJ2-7	CASSPLTSGEGEQYF	TGTGCCAGCTCACCATTGACTAGCGGGGAAGGCGAGCAGTACTTC
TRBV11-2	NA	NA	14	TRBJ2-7	CASSSARGPHEQYF	TGTGCCAGCAGCTCCGCCCGCGGCCCCCACGAGCAGTACTTC
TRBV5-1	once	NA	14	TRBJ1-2	CASSLEVPGNGYTF	TGCGCCAGCAGCTTGGAGGTTCCAGGGAATGGCTACACCTTC
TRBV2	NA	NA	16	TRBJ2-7	CASSLLPWLAGDEQYF	TGTGCCAGCAGTCTACTACCTTGGCTGGCCGGGGACGAGCAGTACTTC
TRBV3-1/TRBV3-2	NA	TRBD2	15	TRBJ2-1	CASSQVGLAEGRQFF	TGTGCCAGCAGCCAAGTCGGGCTAGCGGAAGGCCGGCAGTTCTTC
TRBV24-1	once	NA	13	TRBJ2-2	CATSVREAGELFF	TGTGCCACCAGTGTACGAGAGGCCGGGGAGCTGTTTTTT
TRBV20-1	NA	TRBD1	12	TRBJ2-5	CSAIDRVGPQYF	TGCAGTGCTATTGACAGGGTTGGGCCCCAGTACTTC
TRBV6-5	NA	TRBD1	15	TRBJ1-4	CASSYAGQGVKKLFF	TGTGCCAGCAGTTACGCGGGACAGGGGGTGAAAAAACTGTTTTTT
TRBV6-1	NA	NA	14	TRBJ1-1	CASSEVGPGTEAFF	TGTGCCAGCAGTGAAGTGGGGCCGGGCACTGAAGCTTTCTTT
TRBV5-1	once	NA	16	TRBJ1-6	CASSLDRMEYNSPLHF	TGCGCCAGCAGCTTGGACAGGATGGAATATAATTCACCCCTCCACTTT
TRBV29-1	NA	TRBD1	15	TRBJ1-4	CSVGKGTVLNEKLFF	TGCAGCGTCGGCAAGGGGACAGTTCTAAATGAAAAACTGTTTTTT
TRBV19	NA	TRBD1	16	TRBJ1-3	CASTRTGNMPGNTIYF	TGTGCCAGTACCAGGACAGGGAACATGCCTGGAAACACCATATATTTT
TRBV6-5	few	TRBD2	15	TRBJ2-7	CASSYSISAGGEQYF	TGTGCCAGCAGTTACTCGATTTCGGCGGGGGGCGAGCAGTACTTC
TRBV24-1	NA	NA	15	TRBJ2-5	CATSAGGTRQETQYF	TGTGCCACCAGTGCTGGCGGGACGAGGCAAGAGACCCAGTACTTC
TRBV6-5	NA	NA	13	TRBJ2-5	CASSGQLQETQYF	TGTGCCAGCAGCGGACAGCTACAAGAGACCCAGTACTTC
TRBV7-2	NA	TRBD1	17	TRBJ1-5	CASSESSTGSFWQPQHF	TGTGCCAGCAGCGAAAGCTCGACAGGGTCTTTTTGGCAGCCCCAGCATTTT
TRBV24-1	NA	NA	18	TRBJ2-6	CATSDGVGMGAGANVLTF	TGTGCCACCAGTGATGGGGTGGGAATGGGAGCCGGGGCCAACGTCCTGACTTTC
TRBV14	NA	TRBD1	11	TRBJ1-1	CASGETGRAFF	TGTGCCAGCGGGGAGACAGGGAGGGCTTTCTTT
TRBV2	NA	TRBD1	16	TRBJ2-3	CASSLRQGSSTDTQYF	TGTGCCAGCAGTCTCCGACAGGGCTCTAGCACAGATACGCAGTATTTT
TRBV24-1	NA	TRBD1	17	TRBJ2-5	CATSDFSPGGYQETQYF	TGTGCCACCAGTGATTTTAGTCCAGGGGGCTACCAAGAGACCCAGTACTTC